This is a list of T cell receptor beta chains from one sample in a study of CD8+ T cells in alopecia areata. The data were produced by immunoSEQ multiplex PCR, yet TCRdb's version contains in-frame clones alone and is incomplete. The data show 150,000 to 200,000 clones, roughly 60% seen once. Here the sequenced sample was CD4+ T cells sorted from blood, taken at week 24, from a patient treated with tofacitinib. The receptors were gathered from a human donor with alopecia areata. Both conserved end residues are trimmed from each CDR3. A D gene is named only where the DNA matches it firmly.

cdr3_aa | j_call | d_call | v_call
ASSGQGTPYEQY | TRBJ2-7 | TRBD1 | TRBV27
ASSFRGDEKLF | TRBJ1-4 | . | TRBV7-8
ASSLIGTGVAYEQY | TRBJ2-7 | TRBD1 | TRBV7-3
SVGWGTNEKLF | TRBJ1-4 | . | TRBV29-1
SVERGVRDNYGYT | TRBJ1-2 | . | TRBV29-1
AWSSQGETQY | TRBJ2-5 | . | TRBV30
ASSSTLDLLRLNEKLF | TRBJ1-4 | . | TRBV7-9
SVKPSGNYGYT | TRBJ1-2 | . | TRBV29-1
ASSLLGGANYGYT | TRBJ1-2 | . | TRBV27
ASSLMRDTQY | TRBJ2-3 | . | TRBV7-2
ASSLFTTGAQY | TRBJ2-5 | TRBD1 | TRBV5-1
AISTGGTDRETQY | TRBJ2-5 | . | TRBV10-3
ASSLEAGGHVGSYEQY | TRBJ2-7 | TRBD2 | TRBV11-3
ASSSPGRPYGYT | TRBJ1-2 | . | TRBV11-2
ASSPQGFNEQY | TRBJ2-7 | . | TRBV2
SVENRPPGYT | TRBJ1-2 | . | TRBV29-1
ASRTGPSTDTQY | TRBJ2-3 | TRBD1 | TRBV30
ASSPLAFKHNEQF | TRBJ2-1 | . | TRBV6-5
ASSRGWNTEAF | TRBJ1-1 | . | TRBV2
AIKERGVEQF | TRBJ2-1 | TRBD2 | TRBV10-3
ASGGSDGYT | TRBJ1-2 | . | TRBV6-6
AWRGQGADQPQH | TRBJ1-5 | TRBD1 | TRBV30